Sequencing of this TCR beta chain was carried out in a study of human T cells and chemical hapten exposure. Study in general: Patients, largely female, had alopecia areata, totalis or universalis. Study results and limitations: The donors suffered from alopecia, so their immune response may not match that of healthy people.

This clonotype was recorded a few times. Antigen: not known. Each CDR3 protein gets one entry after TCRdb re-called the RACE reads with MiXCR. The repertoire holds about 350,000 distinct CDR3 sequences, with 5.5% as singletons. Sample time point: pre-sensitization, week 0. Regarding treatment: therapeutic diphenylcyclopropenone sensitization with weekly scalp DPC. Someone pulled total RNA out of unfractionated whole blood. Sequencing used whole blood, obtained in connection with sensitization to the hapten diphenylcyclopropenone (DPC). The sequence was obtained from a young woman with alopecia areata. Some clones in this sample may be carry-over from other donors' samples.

The CDR3 region has the DNA TGCGCCAGCAGCCAGGCCCAGGGACTAGCGGGGTACAATGAGCAGTTCTTC. It yields the protein CASSQAQGLAGYNEQFF. The chain carries TRBV4-1 and TRBJ2-1, with 13 nucleotides matching TRBD2. V was clipped by 3 bases and J by 4 bases; unmatched bases: 6. CDR3 length: 17 residues. Germline lookup yields CDR1 MGHRA and CDR2 YSYEKL.